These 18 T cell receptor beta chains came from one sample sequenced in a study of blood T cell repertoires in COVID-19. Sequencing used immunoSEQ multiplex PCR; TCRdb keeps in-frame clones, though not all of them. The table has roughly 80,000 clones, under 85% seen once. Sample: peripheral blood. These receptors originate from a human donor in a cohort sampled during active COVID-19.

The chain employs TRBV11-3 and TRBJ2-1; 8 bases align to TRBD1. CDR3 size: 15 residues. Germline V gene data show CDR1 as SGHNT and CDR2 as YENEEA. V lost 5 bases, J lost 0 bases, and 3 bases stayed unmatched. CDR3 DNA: TGTGCCAGCAGCCGGACAGGGTCCTCCTACAATGAGCAGTTCTTC. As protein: CASSRTGSSYNEQFF.

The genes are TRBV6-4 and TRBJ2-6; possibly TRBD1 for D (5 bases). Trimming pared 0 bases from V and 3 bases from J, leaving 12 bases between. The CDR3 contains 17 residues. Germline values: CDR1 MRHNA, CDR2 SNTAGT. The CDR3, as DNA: TGTGCCAGCAGTGACTCATGGGGCGGAAGTGGGGCCAACGTCCTGACTTTC. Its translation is CASSDSWGGSGANVLTF.

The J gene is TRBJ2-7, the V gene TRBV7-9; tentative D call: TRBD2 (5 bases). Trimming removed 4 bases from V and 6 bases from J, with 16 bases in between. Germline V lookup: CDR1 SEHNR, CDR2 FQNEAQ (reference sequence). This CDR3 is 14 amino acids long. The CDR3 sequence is CASSSTGTLGEQYF. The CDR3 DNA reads TGTGCCAGCAGCTCGACGGGAACCCTAGGCGAGCAGTACTTC.

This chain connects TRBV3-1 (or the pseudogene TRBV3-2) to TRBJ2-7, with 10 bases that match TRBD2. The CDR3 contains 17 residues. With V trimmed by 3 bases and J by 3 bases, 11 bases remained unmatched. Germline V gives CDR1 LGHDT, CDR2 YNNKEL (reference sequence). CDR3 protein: CASSQPWGSGGRYEQYF. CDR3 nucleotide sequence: TGTGCCAGCAGCCAGCCCTGGGGTAGCGGGGGGCGCTACGAGCAGTACTTC.

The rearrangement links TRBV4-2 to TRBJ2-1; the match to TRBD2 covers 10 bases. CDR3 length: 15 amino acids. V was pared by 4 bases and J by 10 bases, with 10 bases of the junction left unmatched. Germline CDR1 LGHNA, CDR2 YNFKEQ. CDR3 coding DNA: TGTGCCAGCAGCCCCCCAGCGGGGGGGCCGGGAGAGCAGTTCTTC. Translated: CASSPPAGGPGEQFF.

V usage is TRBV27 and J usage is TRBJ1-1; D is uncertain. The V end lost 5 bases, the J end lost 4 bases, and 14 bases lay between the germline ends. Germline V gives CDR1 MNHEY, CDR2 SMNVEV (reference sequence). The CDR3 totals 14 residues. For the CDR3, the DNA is TGTGCCAGCAGTACGACACCGGCCAGCACTGAAGCTTTCTTT. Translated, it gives CASSTTPASTEAFF.

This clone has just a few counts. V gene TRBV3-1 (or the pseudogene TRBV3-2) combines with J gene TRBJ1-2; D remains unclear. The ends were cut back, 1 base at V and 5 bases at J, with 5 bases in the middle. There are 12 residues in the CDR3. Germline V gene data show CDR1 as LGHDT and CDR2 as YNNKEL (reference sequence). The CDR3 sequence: CASSQVRYGYTF. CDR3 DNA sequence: TGTGCCAGCAGCCAAGTTCGGTATGGCTACACCTTC.

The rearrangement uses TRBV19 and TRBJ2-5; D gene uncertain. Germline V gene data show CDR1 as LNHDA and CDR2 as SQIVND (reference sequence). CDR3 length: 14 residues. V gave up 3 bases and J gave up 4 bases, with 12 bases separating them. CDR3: CASSISRGGETQYF. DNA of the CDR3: TGTGCCAGTAGTATTTCACGAGGTGGAGAGACCCAGTACTTC.

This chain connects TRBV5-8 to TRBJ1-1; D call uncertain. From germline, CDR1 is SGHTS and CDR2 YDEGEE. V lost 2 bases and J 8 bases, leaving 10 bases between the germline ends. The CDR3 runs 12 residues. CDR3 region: CASSFTGREAFF. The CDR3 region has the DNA TGTGCCAGCAGCTTTACTGGGAGGGAAGCTTTCTTT.

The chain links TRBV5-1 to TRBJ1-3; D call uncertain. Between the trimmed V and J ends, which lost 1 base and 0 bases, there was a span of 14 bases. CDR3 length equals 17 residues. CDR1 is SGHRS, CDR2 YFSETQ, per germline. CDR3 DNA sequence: TGCGCCAGCAGCTTGAGGACGGCGGGGTCCTCTGGAAACACCATATATTTT. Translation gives CASSLRTAGSSGNTIYF.

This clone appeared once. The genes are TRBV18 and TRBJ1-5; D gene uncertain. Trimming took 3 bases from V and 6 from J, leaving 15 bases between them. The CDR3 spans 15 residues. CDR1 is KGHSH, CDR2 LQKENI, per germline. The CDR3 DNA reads TGTGCCAGCTCACCGGGAGGGCAAGTTGGTCAGCCCCAGCATTTT. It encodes CASSPGGQVGQPQHF.

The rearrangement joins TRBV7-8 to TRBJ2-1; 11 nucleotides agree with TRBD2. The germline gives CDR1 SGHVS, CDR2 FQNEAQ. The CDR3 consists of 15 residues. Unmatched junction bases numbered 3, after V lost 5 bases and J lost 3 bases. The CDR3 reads CASSPTSGGYNEQFF. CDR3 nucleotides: TGTGCCAGCAGCCCTACTAGCGGGGGCTACAATGAGCAGTTCTTC.

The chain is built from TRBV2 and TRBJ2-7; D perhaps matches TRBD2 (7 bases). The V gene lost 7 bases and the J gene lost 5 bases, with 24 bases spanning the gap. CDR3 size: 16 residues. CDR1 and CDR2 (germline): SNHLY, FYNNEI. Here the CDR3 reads CASTPGGGRYTNEQYF. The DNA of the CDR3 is TGTGCCAGCACCCCCGGCGGGGGCAGGTATACGAACGAGCAGTACTTC.

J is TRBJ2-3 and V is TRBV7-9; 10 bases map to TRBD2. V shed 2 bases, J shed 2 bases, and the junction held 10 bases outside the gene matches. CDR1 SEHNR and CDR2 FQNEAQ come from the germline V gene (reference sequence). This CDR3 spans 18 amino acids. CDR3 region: CASSLRTKTSGATDTQYF. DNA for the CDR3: TGTGCCAGCAGCTTACGTACCAAAACTAGCGGGGCCACAGATACGCAGTATTTT.

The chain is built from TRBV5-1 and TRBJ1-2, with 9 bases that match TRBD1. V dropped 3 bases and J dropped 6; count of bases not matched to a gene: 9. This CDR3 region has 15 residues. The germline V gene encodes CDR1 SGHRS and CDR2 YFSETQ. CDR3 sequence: CASSWGTGLGHGYTF. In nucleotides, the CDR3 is TGCGCCAGCAGCTGGGGGACAGGGCTAGGGCATGGCTACACCTTC.

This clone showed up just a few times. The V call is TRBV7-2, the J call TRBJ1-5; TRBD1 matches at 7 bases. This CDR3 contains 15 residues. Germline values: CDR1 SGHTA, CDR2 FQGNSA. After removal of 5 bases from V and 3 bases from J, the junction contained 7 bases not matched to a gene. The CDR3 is CASSSRQGLNQPQHF. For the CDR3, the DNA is TGTGCCAGCAGCAGCCGACAGGGCCTCAATCAGCCCCAGCATTTT. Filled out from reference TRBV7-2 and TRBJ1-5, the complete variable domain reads GAGVSQSPSNKVTEKGKDVELRCDPISGHTALYWYRQSLGQGLEFLIYFQGNSAPDKSGLPSDRFSAERTGGSVSTLTIQRTQQEDSAVYLCASSSRQGLNQPQHFGDGTRLSIL.

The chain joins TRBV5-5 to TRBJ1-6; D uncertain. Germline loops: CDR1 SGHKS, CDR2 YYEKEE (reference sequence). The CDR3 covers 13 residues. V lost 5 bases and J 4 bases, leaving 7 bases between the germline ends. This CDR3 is CASRVAYNSPLHF. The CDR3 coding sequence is TGTGCCAGCAGGGTGGCTTATAATTCACCCCTCCACTTT.

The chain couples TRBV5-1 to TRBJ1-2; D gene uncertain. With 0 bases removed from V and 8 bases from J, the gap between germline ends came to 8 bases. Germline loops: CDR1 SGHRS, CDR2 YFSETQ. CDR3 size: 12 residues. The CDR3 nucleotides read TGCGCCAGCAGCTTGGCTGGCCGAGGCTACACCTTC. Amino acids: CASSLAGRGYTF.